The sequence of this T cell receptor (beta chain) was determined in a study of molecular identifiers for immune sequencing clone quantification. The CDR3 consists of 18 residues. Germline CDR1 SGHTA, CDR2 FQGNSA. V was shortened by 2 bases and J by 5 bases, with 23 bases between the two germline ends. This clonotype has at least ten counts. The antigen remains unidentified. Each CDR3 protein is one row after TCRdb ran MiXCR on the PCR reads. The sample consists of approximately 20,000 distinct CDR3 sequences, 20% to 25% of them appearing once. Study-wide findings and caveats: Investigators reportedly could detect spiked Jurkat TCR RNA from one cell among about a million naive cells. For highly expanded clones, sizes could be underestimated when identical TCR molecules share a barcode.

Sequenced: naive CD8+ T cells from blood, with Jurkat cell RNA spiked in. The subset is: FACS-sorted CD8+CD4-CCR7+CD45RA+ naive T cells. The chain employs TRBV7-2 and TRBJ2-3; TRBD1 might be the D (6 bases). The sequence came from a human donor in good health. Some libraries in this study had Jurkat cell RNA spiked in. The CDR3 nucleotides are TGTGCCAGCAGCTTAAGGGGGTCGGCTAGTCTGATTGGAGATACGCAGTATTTT. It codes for CASSLRGSASLIGDTQYF.